This T cell receptor (beta chain) was captured by sequencing in a study of response to subunit inactivated influenza vaccine. This clonotype was observed a few times. V dropped 0 bases and J dropped 2 bases, with 14 bases sitting between them. The CDR3 contains 17 residues. CDR1 LGHNA and CDR2 YNFKEQ come from the germline V gene. In TCRdb, the RT-PCR reads were re-called with MiXCR into one record per CDR3 protein. Among approximately 520,000 distinct CDR3 sequences listed, about 25% were seen once. The material sequenced was CD4+ T cells sorted from PBMCs, taken more than 4 days after vaccination. The chain has TRBV4-2 and TRBJ2-1; no firm D call. The sequence was obtained from a man aged 50-59 years who received an inactivated influenza vaccine. CDR3 amino acids: CASSQELRWQTYNEQFF. As DNA, the CDR3 is TGTGCCAGCAGCCAAGAATTGAGGTGGCAGACCTACAATGAGCAGTTCTTC.